This T cell receptor (beta chain) came from a study of T-cell memory formation after mild COVID-19. Overall study results and limits: The finding that pre-infection memory included some responding clones suggested that cross-reactive memory joined. While clones contracting from day 15 to 85 were balanced between CD4 and CD8, later expanders leaned CD4+. CD4+ contracting clones lay mainly in CM and EM, CD8+ ones in EMRA.

Looked up from germline, CDR1 is DFQATT and CDR2 is SNEGSKA (reference sequence). This CDR3 has 15 amino acids. Trimming left V 3 bases short and J 5 bases short, with 19 bases between. On this clonotype: Its cognate antigen is unknown.

One entry per CDR3 protein, called by TCRdb with MiXCR from the 5' RACE reads. The sample has about 430,000 distinct CDR3 sequences; more than 15% are singletons. The V gene is TRBV20-1, the J gene TRBJ2-5; D call uncertain. The TCR comes from a man in his late teens or twenties who had mild COVID-19 (a few samples of this study predate the infection). Cell type and time point are not known. The sample comprised PBMCs or a T cell subset sorted from them (not recorded which). CDR3 residues: CSARAPGSLGETQYF. Written as DNA, the CDR3 is TGCAGTGCTAGGGCGCCTGGTAGCCTTGGGGAGACCCAGTACTTC.